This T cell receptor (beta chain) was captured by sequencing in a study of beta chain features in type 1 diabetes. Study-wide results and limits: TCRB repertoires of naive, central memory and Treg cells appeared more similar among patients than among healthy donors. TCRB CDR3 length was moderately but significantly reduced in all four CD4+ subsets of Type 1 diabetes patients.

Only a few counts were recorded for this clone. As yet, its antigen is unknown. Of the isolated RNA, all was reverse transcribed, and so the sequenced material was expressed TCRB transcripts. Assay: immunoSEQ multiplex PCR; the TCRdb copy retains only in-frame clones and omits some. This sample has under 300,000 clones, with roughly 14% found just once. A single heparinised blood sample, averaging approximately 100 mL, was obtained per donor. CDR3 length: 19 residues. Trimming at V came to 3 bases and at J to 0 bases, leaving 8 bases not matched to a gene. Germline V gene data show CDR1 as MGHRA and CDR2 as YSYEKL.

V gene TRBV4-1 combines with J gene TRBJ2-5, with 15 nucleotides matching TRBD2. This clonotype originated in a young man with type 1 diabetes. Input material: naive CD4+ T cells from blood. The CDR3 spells CASSQEGLAGGPDQETQYF. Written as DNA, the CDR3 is TGCGCCAGCAGCCAGGAGGGACTAGCGGGGGGCCCTGACCAAGAGACCCAGTACTTC.